This T cell receptor beta chain was obtained from a study of cytomegalovirus exposure and HLA in healthy donors. The study, taken as a whole, reports: Among TCR beta chains, those listed as cytomegalovirus-associated numbered more than 150. As a later analysis revealed, the rate of TCR association differed by HLA locus, with DRB1 most and HLA-C fewest. CMV serostatus was the sole immune exposure information available. HLA alleles showed associations with 16,951 TCR beta sequences in a later analysis, at a 0.05 false discovery rate.

Germline V gives CDR1 MNHNY, CDR2 SVGAGI (reference sequence). There are 16 residues in the CDR3. The V and J ends lost 6 bases and 0 bases, in that order; junction bases with no gene match: 9. Primers for the PCR totalled 60 Vbeta and 13 Jbeta. Clones were sequenced by immunoSEQ multiplex PCR, and TCRdb holds only the in-frame ones, with some missing. Of some 94,000 clones listed, approximately 80% are singletons. This clone was observed a few times. Antigen specificity is unknown. The sequencing input was PBMCs. The chain couples TRBV6-6 to TRBJ1-1; 8 nucleotides agree with TRBD1. The receptor was isolated from a middle-aged man in good health and CMV-seronegative. The CDR3, as DNA: TGTGCCAGCAGGACCGGGACAGGAGTTATGAACACTGAAGCTTTCTTT. This encodes CASRTGTGVMNTEAFF.